The 5 T cell receptor beta chains below come from one sample, sequenced in a study of blood T cells in healthy people across ages. A sample-barcoded 5' primer and a J-beta primer mix were used in a second PCR of roughly 6 to 11 cycles. TCRdb reprocessed the 5' RACE reads with MiXCR, giving one entry per CDR3 protein. The sample lists 950,000 to 1,200,000 distinct CDR3 sequences; roughly two fifths were seen once. Sequences were obtained from blood. These receptors were obtained from a young man in good health.

This chain joins TRBV19 and TRBJ2-1; possibly TRBD1 for D (5 bases). Germline V gives CDR1 LNHDA, CDR2 SQIVND (reference sequence). Trimming removed 5 bases at V and 5 bases at J, with 13 bases between. The CDR3 has 14 amino acids. The CDR3 nucleotides are TGTGCCAGTAGTGCCTCGACAGACAACAATGAGCAGTTCTTC. It translates to CASSASTDNNEQFF.

The chain uses TRBV11-1 and TRBJ2-1; no definite D call. Germline assignment: CDR1 SGHAT and CDR2 FQDESV (reference sequence). This CDR3 spans 16 amino acids. The V gene lost 1 base and the J gene lost 5 bases, with 15 bases spanning the gap. Here the CDR3 DNA reads TGTGCCAGCAGCTTAGAGTCAAGTGGGGTTAACAATGAGCAGTTCTTC. It encodes CASSLESSGVNNEQFF.

This rearrangement joins TRBV18 to TRBJ2-1; 8 bases fit TRBD1. CDR3 size: 18 residues. V shed 2 bases and J 0 bases; nucleotides not matched to a gene: 9. The germline V gene encodes CDR1 KGHSH and CDR2 LQKENI. The CDR3 nucleotides are TGTGCCAGCTCACCAGATGGACAGGGATATAGCTCCTACAATGAGCAGTTCTTC. Encoded protein: CASSPDGQGYSSYNEQFF.

This clonotype was observed a few times. The J gene is TRBJ2-7, the V gene TRBV6-7, with D possibly called TRBD1 or TRBD2 (5 bases each). TRBV6-7 is treated as an ORF (open reading frame) with a function not yet certain. The CDR3 is made up of 12 amino acids. V dropped 10 bases and J dropped 2 bases, with 12 bases sitting between them. CDR3 in amino acids: CATIPGPYEQYF. The CDR3 nucleotides read TGTGCCACCATACCGGGACCCTACGAGCAGTACTTC.

This clonotype has just a few counts. The chain recombines TRBV5-1 with TRBJ2-5; D possibly corresponds to TRBD2 (5 bases). V lost 4 bases, J lost 3 bases, and 10 bases lay in between. Germline V lookup: CDR1 SGHRS, CDR2 YFSETQ. The CDR3 spans 13 residues. Here the CDR3 DNA reads TGCGCCAGCAGCCGGACTGCCGAAGAGACCCAGTACTTC. Translating it yields CASSRTAEETQYF.